These 9 T cell receptor beta chains share one sample of origin, sequenced in a study of Graves' ophthalmopathy and Graves' hyperthyroidism. Amplifying from RNA transcripts, the study obtained TCR beta CDR3 regions. HTBI primers served in a first-round RT-PCR, which a second-round multiplex PCR followed. TCRdb called the multiplex PCR reads again in MiXCR, with one record for every CDR3 protein. The sample records approximately 540,000 distinct CDR3 sequences, just under 40% being singletons. The source material was peripheral blood or thyroid tissue (not recorded which). These receptors were taken from an adult man with Graves' hyperthyroidism.

This chain joins TRBV19 and TRBJ2-3; 12 nucleotides line up with TRBD2. The CDR3 extends over 16 amino acids. V was pared by 4 bases and J by 4 bases, with 6 bases of the junction left unmatched. Germline V CDR1 and CDR2: LNHDA, SQIVND (reference sequence). CDR3 loop: CASSTGLAGRSDTQYF. The CDR3 DNA sequence: TGTGCCAGTAGTACCGGACTAGCGGGAAGGTCAGATACGCAGTATTTT.

This clonotype was picked up many times. The chain uses TRBV6-1 and TRBJ2-7; D is possibly TRBD1 (6 bases). Germline-derived CDR1 and CDR2 are MNHNS and SASEGT. The CDR3 spans 16 residues. V gave up 6 bases and J gave up 1 base, with 19 bases separating them. The CDR3: CASRTKGTGISYEQYF. Here the CDR3 DNA reads TGTGCCAGCAGAACAAAAGGCACAGGGATTTCCTACGAGCAGTACTTC.

A note on this clonotype: It may be a read error: a sequence one base away is much more abundant. This sequence joins TRBV29-1 and TRBJ2-2; TRBD1 aligns across 7 bases. Per the germline V gene, CDR1 is SQVTM and CDR2 is ANQGSEA. CDR3 length: 16 residues. The CDR3 nucleotides are TGCAGCGTTGAAGATTGGGGACAGTCGAACGCCGGGGAGCTGTTTTTT. It is translated as CSVEDWGQSNAGELFF.

The V call is TRBV10-3, the J call TRBJ2-2; 9 bases match TRBD1. Unmatched junction bases numbered 6, after V lost 9 bases and J lost 7 bases. The germline CDR1 and CDR2 sequences are ENHRY and SYGVKD. This CDR3 comprises 13 residues. The CDR3 DNA is TGTGCCATTCCGGGACAGGGCATCGGGGAGCTGTTTTTT. Protein sequence: CAIPGQGIGELFF.

This clonotype was picked up one time. The J gene is TRBJ1-5, the V gene TRBV7-8; 11 bases align to TRBD1. This CDR3 is built from 16 residues. CDR1 SGHVS and CDR2 FQNEAQ come from the germline V gene. After removal of 6 bases from V and 6 bases from J, the junction contained 10 bases not matched to a gene. Written as DNA, the CDR3 is TGTGCCAGCAGACCCTCCGGACAGGGGGCTTTTCAGCCCCAGCATTTT. Translated: CASRPSGQGAFQPQHF.

V usage is TRBV5-1 and J usage is TRBJ1-1; D ambiguous. Trimming removed 3 bases from V and 0 bases from J, with 12 bases in between. Germline CDR1 SGHRS, CDR2 YFSETQ. The CDR3 contains 15 residues. The CDR3 DNA reads TGCGCCAGCAGCTGGGGAGGCAGCCTGAACACTGAAGCTTTCTTT. Encoded protein: CASSWGGSLNTEAFF.

The chain joins TRBV24-1 to TRBJ2-3, with TRBD1 matching over 8 bases. Germline trimming cut 3 bases from V and 4 bases from J; bases unmatched to any gene: 17. Germline V CDR1 and CDR2: KGHDR, SFDVKD. The CDR3 is made up of 19 amino acids. The CDR3 nucleotides are TGTGCCACCAGTGATCCCGACCCCGCCGCAGGGGGCGGCCCAGATACGCAGTATTTT. It encodes CATSDPDPAAGGGPDTQYF.

This clonotype was detected only a few times. The chain links TRBV4-1 to TRBJ1-1; 11 nucleotides match TRBD1. The CDR3 sequence is 16 residues long. V was pared by 2 bases and J by 8 bases, with 10 bases of the junction left unmatched. Germline V gene sequence: CDR1 MGHRA, CDR2 YSYEKL. This chain's CDR3 is CASSQPWTGGESEAFF. CDR3 bases: TGCGCCAGCAGCCAACCTTGGACAGGGGGCGAATCGGAAGCTTTCTTT.

As regards this clonotype: A much more abundant neighbour one base away suggests this may be a read error. The chain's CDR3 is CAGSLVGTGDYEQYF. The CDR3 DNA reads TGTGCCGGCAGCTTAGTAGGGACAGGGGATTACGAGCAGTACTTC. This chain uses TRBV11-3 with TRBJ2-7, with 10 bases that match TRBD1. The CDR3 is 15 residues long. Germline CDR1 is SGHNT and CDR2 is YENEEA.